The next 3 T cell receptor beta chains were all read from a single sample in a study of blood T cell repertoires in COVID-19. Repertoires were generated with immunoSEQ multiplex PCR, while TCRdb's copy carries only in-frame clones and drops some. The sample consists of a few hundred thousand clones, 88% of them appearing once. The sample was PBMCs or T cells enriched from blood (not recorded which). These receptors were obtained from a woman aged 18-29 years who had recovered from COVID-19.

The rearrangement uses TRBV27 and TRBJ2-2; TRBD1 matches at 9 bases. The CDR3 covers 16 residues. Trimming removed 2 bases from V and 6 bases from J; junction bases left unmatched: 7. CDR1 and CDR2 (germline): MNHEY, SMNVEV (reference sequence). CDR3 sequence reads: CASSLGTGKWAGELFF. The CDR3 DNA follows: TGTGCCAGCAGTTTAGGGACAGGGAAATGGGCCGGGGAGCTGTTTTTT.

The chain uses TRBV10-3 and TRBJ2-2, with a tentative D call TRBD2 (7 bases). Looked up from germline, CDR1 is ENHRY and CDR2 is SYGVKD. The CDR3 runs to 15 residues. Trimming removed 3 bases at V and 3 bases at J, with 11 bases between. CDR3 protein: CAISDRGAHTGELFF. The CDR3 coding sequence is TGTGCCATCAGTGACCGGGGGGCGCACACCGGGGAGCTGTTTTTT.

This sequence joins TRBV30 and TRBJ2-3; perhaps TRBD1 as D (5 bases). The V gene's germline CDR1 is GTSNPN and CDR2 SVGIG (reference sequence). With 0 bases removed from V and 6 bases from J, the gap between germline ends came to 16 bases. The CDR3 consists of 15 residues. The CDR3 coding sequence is TGTGCCTGGAGTGTTCGGGTGGGGCCCAAGGATACGCAGTATTTT. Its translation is CAWSVRVGPKDTQYF. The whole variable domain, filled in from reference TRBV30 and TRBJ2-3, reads SQTIHQWPATLVQPVGSPLSLECTVEGTSNPNLYWYRQAAGRGLQLLFYSVGIGQISSEVPQNLSASRPQDRQFILSSKKLLLSDSGFYLCAWSVRVGPKDTQYFGPGTRLTVL.